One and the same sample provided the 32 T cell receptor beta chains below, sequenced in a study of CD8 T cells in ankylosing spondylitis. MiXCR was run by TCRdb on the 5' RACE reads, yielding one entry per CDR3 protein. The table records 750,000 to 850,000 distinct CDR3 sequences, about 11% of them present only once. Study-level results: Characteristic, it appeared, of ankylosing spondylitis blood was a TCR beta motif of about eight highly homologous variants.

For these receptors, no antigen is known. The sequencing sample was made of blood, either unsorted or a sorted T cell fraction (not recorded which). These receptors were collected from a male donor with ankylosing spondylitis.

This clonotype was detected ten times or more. The CDR3 loop reads CASSQDPGRDDTQYF. The CDR3 DNA is TGCGCCAGCAGCCAAGATCCCGGGAGAGACGATACGCAGTATTTT. V is TRBV4-3 and J is TRBJ2-3, with D perhaps matching TRBD2 (6 bases). Germline CDR1 reads LGHNA; CDR2 reads YSLEER. The CDR3 is 15 amino acids. Trimming removed 0 bases from V and 6 bases from J, with 13 bases in between.

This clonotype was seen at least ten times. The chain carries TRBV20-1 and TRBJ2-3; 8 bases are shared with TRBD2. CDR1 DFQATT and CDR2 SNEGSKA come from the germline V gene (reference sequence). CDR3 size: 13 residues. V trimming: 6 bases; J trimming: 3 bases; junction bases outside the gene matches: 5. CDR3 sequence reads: CSAPRGGTDTQYF. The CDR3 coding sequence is TGCAGTGCCCCTCGGGGGGGGACAGATACGCAGTATTTT.

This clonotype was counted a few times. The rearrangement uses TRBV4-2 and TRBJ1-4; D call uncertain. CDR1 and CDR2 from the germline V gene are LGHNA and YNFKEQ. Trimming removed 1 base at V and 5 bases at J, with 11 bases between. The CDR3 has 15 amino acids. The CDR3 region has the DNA TGTGCCAGCAGCCAAGTTCTTCCCCAAAATGAAAAACTGTTTTTT. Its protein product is CASSQVLPQNEKLFF.

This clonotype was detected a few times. This CDR3 is CASSQDYGQGDSPLHF. Here the CDR3 DNA reads TGTGCCAGCAGCCAAGACTACGGACAGGGGGATTCACCCCTCCACTTT. The chain recombines TRBV3-1 with TRBJ1-6, with 10 bases identical to TRBD1. Germline CDR1 and CDR2: LGHDT and YNNKEL (reference sequence). V dropped 0 bases and J dropped 8; count of bases not matched to a gene: 4. CDR3 size: 16 residues.

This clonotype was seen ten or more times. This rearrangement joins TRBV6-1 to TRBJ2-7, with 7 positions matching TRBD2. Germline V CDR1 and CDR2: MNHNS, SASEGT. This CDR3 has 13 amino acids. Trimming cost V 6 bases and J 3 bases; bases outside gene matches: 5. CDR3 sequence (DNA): TGTGCCAGCAGGAAACTAGCGATCTACGAGCAGTACTTC. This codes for CASRKLAIYEQYF.

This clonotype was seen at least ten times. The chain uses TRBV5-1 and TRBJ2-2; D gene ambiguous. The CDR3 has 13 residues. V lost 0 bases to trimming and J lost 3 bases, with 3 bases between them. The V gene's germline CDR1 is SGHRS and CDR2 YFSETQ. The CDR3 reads CASSLGYTGELFF. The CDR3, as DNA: TGCGCCAGCAGCTTGGGGTACACCGGGGAGCTGTTTTTT.

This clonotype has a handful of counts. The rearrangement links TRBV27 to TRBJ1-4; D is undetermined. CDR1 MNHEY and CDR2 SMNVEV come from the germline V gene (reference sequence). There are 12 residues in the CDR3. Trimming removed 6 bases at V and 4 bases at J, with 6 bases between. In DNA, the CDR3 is TGTGCCAGCAGCCTCAATAATGAAAAACTGTTTTTT. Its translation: CASSLNNEKLFF.

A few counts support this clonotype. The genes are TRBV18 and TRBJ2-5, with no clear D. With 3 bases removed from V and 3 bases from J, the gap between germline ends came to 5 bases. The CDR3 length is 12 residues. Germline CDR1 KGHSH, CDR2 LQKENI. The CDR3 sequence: CASSPYEETQYF. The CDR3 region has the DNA TGTGCCAGCTCACCTTACGAAGAGACCCAGTACTTC.

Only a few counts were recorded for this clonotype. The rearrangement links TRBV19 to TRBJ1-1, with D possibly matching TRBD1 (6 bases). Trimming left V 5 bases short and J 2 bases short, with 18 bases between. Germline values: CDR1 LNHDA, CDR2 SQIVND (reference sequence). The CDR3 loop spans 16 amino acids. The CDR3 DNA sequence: TGTGCCAGTAGTGCCTCCCCTTACAGGGATAACACTGAAGCTTTCTTT. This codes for CASSASPYRDNTEAFF.

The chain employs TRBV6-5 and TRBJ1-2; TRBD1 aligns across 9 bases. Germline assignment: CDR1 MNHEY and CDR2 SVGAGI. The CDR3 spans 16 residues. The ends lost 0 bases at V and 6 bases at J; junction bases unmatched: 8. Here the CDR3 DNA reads TGTGCCAGCAGTTACTCCACAGGGGGCGCGGAGGATGGCTACACCTTC. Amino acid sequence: CASSYSTGGAEDGYTF.

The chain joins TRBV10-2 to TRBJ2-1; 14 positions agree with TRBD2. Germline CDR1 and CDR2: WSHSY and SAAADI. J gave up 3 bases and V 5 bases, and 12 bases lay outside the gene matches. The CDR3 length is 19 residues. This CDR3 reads CASSRTSGRSLSFYNEQFF. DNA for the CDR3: TGCGCCAGCAGTCGGACTAGCGGGAGGTCCCTTTCCTTCTACAATGAGCAGTTCTTC.

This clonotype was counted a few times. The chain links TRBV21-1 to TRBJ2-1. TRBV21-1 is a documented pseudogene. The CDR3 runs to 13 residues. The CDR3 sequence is CAPNTRQDNEQFF. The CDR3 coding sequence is TGTGCCCCTAATACAAGGCAAGACAATGAGCAGTTCTTC.

This chain's CDR3 is CATSDRGTGADTGELFF. The CDR3 nucleotides read TGTGCCACCAGTGATCGCGGGACAGGGGCTGACACCGGGGAGCTGTTTTTT. The chain couples TRBV24-1 to TRBJ2-2; TRBD1 matches at 10 bases. Germline V gene lookup returns CDR1 KGHDR and CDR2 SFDVKD. There are 17 residues in the CDR3. Trimming took 3 bases from V and 3 from J; bases not matched to a gene: 6.

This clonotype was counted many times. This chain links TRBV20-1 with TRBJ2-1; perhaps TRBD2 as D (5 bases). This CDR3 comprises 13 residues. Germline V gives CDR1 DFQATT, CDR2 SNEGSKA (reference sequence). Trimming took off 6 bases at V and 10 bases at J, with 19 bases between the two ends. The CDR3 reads CSAAAVVGREQFF. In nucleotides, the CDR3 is TGCAGTGCCGCGGCCGTGGTGGGGAGAGAGCAGTTCTTC.

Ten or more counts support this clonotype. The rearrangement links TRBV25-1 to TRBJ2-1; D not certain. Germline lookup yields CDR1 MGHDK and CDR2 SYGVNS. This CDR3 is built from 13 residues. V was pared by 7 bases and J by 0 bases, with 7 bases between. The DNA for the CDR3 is TGTGCCAGCACCGAGAGCTCCTACAATGAGCAGTTCTTC. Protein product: CASTESSYNEQFF.

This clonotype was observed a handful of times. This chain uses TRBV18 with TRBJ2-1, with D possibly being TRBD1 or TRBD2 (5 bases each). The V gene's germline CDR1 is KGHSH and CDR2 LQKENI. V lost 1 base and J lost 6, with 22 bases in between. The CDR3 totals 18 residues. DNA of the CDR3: TGTGCCAGCTCACCACAGATTAGAGGGGCCTCGGTGGCCAATGAGCAGTTCTTC. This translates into CASSPQIRGASVANEQFF.

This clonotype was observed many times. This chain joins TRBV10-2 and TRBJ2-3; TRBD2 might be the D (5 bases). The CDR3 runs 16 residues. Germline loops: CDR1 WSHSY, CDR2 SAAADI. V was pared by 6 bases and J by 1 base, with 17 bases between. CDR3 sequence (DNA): TGCGCCAGCAGCGGATGGGGAGAATTCCGCACAGATACGCAGTATTTT. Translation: CASSGWGEFRTDTQYF.

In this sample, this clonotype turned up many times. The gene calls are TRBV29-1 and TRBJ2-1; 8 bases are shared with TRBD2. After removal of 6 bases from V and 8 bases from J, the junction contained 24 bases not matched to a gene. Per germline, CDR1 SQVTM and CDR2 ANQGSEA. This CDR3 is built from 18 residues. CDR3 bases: TGCAGCGTCGGGGGGGACCCCCGCCGGGACACCCGAGGACATGAGCAGTTCTTC. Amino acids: CSVGGDPRRDTRGHEQFF.

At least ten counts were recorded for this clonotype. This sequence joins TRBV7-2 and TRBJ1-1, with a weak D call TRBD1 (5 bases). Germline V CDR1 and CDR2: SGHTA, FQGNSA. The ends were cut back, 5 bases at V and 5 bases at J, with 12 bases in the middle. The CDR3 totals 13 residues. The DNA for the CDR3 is TGTGCCAGCAGCCAACACGGGGGGACTGAAGCTTTCTTT. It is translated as CASSQHGGTEAFF.

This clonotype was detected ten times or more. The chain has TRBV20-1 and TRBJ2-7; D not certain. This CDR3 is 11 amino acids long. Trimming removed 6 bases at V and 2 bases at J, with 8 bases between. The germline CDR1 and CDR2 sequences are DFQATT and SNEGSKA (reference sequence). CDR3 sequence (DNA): TGCAGTGCAAACGGAGCCTACGAGCAGTACTTC. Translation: CSANGAYEQYF.

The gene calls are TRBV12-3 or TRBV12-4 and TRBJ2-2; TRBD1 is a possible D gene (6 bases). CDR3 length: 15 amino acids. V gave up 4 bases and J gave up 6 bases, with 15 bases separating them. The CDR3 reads CASSSRGTDPGELFF. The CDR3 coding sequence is TGTGCCAGCAGTTCCAGGGGAACCGATCCCGGGGAGCTGTTTTTT.

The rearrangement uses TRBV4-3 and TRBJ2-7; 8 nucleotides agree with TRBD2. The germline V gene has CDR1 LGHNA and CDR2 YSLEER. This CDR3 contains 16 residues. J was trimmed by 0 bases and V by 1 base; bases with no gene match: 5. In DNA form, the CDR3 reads TGCGCCAGCAGCCAAGGCTACGGGAGGGTCTCCTACGAGCAGTACTTC. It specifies CASSQGYGRVSYEQYF.

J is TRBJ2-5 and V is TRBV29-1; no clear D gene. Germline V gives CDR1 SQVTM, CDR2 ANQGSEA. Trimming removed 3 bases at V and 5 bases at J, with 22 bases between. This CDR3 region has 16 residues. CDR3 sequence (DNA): TGCAGCGTTGACGGGTCGGCGCCAGGCTCCCGGGAGACCCAGTACTTC. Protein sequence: CSVDGSAPGSRETQYF.

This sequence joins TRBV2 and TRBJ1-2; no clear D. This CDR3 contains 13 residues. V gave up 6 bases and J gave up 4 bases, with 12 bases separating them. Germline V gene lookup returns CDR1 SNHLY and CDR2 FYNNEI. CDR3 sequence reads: CASSPGLGYGYTF. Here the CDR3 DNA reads TGTGCCAGCAGCCCCGGACTGGGCTATGGCTACACCTTC. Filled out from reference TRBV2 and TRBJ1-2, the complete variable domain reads EPEVTQTPSHQVTQMGQEVILRCVPISNHLYFYWYRQILGQKVEFLVSFYNNEISEKSEIFDDQFSVERPDGSNFTLKIRSTKLEDSAMYFCASSPGLGYGYTFGSGTRLTVV.

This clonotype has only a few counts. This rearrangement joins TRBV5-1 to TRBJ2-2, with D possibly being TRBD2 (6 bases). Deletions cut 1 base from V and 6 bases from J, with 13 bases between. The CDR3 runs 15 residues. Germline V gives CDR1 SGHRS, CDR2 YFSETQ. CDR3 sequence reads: CASSLRGEEAGELFF. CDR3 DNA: TGCGCCAGCAGCTTGAGAGGGGAGGAGGCCGGGGAGCTGTTTTTT.

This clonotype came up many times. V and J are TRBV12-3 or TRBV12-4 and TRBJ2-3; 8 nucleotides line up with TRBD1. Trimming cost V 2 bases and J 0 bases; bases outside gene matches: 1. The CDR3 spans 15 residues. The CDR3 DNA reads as TGTGCCAGCAGTTTACAGGGGGCCAGCACAGATACGCAGTATTTT. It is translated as CASSLQGASTDTQYF.

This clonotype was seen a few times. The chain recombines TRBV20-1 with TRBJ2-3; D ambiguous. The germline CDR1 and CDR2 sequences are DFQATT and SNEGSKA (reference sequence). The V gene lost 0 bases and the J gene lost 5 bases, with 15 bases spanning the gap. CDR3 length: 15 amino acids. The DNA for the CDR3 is TGCAGTGCTAGAGATCCCGTCTCGCCGGGAGATACGCAGTATTTT. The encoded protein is CSARDPVSPGDTQYF.

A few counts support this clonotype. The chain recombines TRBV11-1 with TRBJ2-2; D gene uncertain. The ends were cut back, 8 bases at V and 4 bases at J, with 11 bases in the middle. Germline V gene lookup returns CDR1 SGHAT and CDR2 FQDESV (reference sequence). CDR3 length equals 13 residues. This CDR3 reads CASARAVTGELFF. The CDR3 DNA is TGTGCCAGCGCTAGAGCAGTCACCGGGGAGCTGTTTTTT.

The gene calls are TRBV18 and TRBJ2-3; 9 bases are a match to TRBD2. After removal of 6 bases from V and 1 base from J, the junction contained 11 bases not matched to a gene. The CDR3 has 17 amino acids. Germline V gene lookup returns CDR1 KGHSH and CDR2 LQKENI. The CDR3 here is CASSPSLAGAGTDTQYF. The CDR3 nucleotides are TGTGCCAGCTCGCCTTCACTAGCGGGCGCTGGCACAGATACGCAGTATTTT.

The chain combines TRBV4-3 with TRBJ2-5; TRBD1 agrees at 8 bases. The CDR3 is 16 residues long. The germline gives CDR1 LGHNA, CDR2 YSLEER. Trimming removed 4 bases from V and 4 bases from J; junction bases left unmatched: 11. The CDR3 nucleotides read TGCGCCAGCAGCCTCGATTGGACAGGGCTAGGAGAGACCCAGTACTTC. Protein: CASSLDWTGLGETQYF.

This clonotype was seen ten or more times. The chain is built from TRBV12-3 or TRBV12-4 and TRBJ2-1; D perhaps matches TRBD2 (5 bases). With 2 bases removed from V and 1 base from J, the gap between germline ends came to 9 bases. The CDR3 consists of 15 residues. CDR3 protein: CASSLSGRSYNEQFF. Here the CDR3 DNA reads TGTGCCAGCAGTTTAAGTGGGAGATCCTACAATGAGCAGTTCTTC.

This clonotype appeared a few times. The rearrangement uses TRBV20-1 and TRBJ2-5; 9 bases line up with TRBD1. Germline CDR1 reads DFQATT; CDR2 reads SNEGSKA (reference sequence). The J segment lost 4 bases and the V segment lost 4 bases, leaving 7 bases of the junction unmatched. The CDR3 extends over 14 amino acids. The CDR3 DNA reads TGCAGTGCTAACAGGGGGCCAGGCTCAGAGACCCAGTACTTC. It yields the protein CSANRGPGSETQYF.